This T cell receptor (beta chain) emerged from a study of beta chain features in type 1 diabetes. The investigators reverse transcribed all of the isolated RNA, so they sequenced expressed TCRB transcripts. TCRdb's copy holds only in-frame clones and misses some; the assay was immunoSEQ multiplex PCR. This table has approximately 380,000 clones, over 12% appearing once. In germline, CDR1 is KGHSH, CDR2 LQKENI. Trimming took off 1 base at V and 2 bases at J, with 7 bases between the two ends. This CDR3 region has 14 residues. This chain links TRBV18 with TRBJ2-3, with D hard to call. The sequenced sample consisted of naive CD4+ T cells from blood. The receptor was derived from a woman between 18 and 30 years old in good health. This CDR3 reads CASSPQTHTDTQYF. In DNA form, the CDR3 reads TGTGCCAGCTCACCACAGACTCACACAGATACGCAGTATTTT.